These 10 T cell receptor beta chains were all obtained from the same sample, sequenced in a study of T-cell reconstitution after alpha-beta-depleted transplantation in children. Unique molecular identifiers were used to barcode this TCRbeta library. TCRdb fed the PCR reads into MiXCR, producing one record per CDR3 protein. The data show approximately 30,000 distinct CDR3 sequences, about 6.2% seen once. The sample was PBMCs, mostly from graft donor cells, taken 180 days after TCRalphabeta/CD19-depleted stem cell transplant. The receptor source for this set is a male patient between 10 and 17 years old who had a stem cell transplant for acute myeloid leukemia, so the T cells may come from the graft donor.

This clonotype was counted many times. The chain joins TRBV19 to TRBJ2-7; the D is unclear. Germline V gene sequence: CDR1 LNHDA, CDR2 SQIVND (reference sequence). This CDR3 spans 11 amino acids. V was cut by 0 bases and J by 5 bases, with 2 bases left in between. CDR3 DNA: TGTGCCAGTAGTATAGAGCACGAGCAGTACTTC. This gives the protein CASSIEHEQYF.

This clonotype was counted at least ten times. The chain uses TRBV20-1 and TRBJ1-6, with D maybe TRBD1 (5 bases). The germline CDR1 and CDR2 sequences are DFQATT and SNEGSKA (reference sequence). This CDR3 region has 17 residues. The germline V and J ends were trimmed by 5 bases and 0 bases, with 17 bases remaining between them. CDR3 bases: TGCAGTGCTCCCCGGGACGGATCCAGCTCCTATAATTCACCCCTCCACTTT. Encoded protein: CSAPRDGSSSYNSPLHF.

The chain is built from TRBV19 and TRBJ1-2; tentatively, D is TRBD1 (6 bases). Per germline, CDR1 LNHDA and CDR2 SQIVND (reference sequence). Trimming took 6 bases from V and 3 from J, leaving 20 bases between them. CDR3 length equals 16 residues. The CDR3 DNA reads as TGTGCCAGTAGACCAGCGACAGGAGAGGGAGACTATGGCTACACCTTC. As protein: CASRPATGEGDYGYTF.

This clonotype appeared many times. The J gene is TRBJ1-1, the V gene TRBV3-1; D is unresolved. Per germline, CDR1 LGHDT and CDR2 YNNKEL (reference sequence). The V and J ends lost 2 bases and 0 bases respectively, with 16 bases between them. The CDR3 runs 17 residues. Here the CDR3 reads CASSQRTASSMNTEAFF. The CDR3, as DNA: TGTGCCAGCAGCCAAAGGACGGCGTCGAGCATGAACACTGAAGCTTTCTTT.

As to this clonotype: A much larger clonotype is one base distant, so this may be a read error. V gene TRBV6-2 or TRBV6-3 combines with J gene TRBJ1-1; maybe TRBD1 (6 bases). This CDR3 is built from 16 residues. Trimming cost V 8 bases and J 3 bases, with 22 bases left between them. Per the germline V gene, CDR1 is MNHEY and CDR2 is SVGEGT. CDR3 loop: CASRNAWGAPDTEAFF. The CDR3 nucleotides read TGTGCCAGCCGTAACGCGTGGGGGGCGCCGGACACTGAAGCTTTCTTT.

At least ten counts were recorded for this clonotype. V and J are TRBV30 and TRBJ2-1, with TRBD2 matching 9 bases. The CDR3 is made up of 16 amino acids. The V gene's germline CDR1 is GTSNPN and CDR2 SVGIG (reference sequence). The V segment lost 2 bases and the J segment 4 bases; nucleotides outside the gene matches: 9. The CDR3 bases are TGTGCCTGGAGTCGAGGGGCTAGCGGGGTTTACAATGAGCAGTTCTTC. It specifies CAWSRGASGVYNEQFF.

This clonotype has only a few counts. V is TRBV19 and J is TRBJ1-1; D remains unclear. Germline V gene lookup returns CDR1 LNHDA and CDR2 SQIVND (reference sequence). V was trimmed by 8 bases and J by 1 base, leaving 11 bases between them. CDR3 length: 13 amino acids. CDR3 nucleotide sequence: TGTGCCAGTCACCACAGAACGAACACTGAAGCTTTCTTT. Protein sequence: CASHHRTNTEAFF.

This clonotype was recorded many times. The chain couples TRBV20-1 to TRBJ1-1; 7 positions match TRBD1. The CDR3 runs to 14 residues. Trimming took 5 bases from V and 2 from J; bases not matched to a gene: 8. CDR1 and CDR2 (germline): DFQATT, SNEGSKA (reference sequence). The CDR3 protein is CSAVSDRVNTEAFF. Written as DNA, the CDR3 is TGCAGTGCTGTTTCTGACAGGGTAAACACTGAAGCTTTCTTT.

This clonotype came up many times. The V and J genes are TRBV7-3 and TRBJ1-2; TRBD1 matches at 9 bases. This CDR3 has 16 residues. Germline values: CDR1 SGHTA, CDR2 FQGTGA. V was clipped by 2 bases and J by 2 bases; unmatched bases: 6. The CDR3 region has the DNA TGTGCCAGCAGCTTAGGCGTCGGACAGGGGAACTATGGCTACACCTTC. Residues: CASSLGVGQGNYGYTF.

This clonotype was seen ten or more times. The chain has TRBV5-1 and TRBJ1-1; D call uncertain. The CDR3 loop spans 14 amino acids. Trimming pared 0 bases from V and 1 base from J, leaving 7 bases between. Germline V gene lookup returns CDR1 SGHRS and CDR2 YFSETQ. CDR3 loop: CASSLEGWNTEAFF. In DNA, the CDR3 is TGCGCCAGCAGCTTGGAGGGATGGAACACTGAAGCTTTCTTT.